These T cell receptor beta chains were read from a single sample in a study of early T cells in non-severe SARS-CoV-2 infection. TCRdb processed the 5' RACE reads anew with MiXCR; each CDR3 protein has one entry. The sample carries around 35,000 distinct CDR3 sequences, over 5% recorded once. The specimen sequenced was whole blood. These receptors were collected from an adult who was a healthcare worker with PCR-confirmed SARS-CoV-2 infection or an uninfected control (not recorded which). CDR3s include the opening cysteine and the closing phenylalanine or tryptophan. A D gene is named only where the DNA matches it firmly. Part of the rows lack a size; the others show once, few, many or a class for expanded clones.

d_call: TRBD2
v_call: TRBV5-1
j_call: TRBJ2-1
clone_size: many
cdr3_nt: TGCGCCAGCAGCTTGTCCGGGACTAGCGGGAGTCAGGGGTTCTTC
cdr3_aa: CASSLSGTSGSQGFF

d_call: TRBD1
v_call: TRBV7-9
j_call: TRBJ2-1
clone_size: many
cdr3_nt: TGTGCCAGCAGCCGCGGCTCCACAGGGGTCAATGAGCAGTTCTTC
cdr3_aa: CASSRGSTGVNEQFF

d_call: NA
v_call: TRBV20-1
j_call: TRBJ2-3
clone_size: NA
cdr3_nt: TGCAGTGCCAGTCCCCAGGCGGGAGATACGCAGTATTTT
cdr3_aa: CSASPQAGDTQYF

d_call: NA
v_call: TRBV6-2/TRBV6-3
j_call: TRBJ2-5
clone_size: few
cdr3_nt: TGTGCCAGCAGTTACAGCCAGGGGGGGACCCAGTACTTC
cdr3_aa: CASSYSQGGTQYF

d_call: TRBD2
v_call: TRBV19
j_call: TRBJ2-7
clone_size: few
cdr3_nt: TGTGCCAGTAGGACCGGGACTAGCGGGCACTACGAGCAGTACTTC
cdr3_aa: CASRTGTSGHYEQYF

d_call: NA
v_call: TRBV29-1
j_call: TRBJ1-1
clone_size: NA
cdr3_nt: TGCAGCGTTGAAATGAACCCGACGAACACTGAAGCTTTCTTT
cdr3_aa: CSVEMNPTNTEAFF

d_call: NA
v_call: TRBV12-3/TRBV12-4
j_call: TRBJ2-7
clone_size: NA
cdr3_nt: TGTGCCAGCAGCCTGGGGCCGGGTAGGCACGAGCAGTACTTC
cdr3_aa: CASSLGPGRHEQYF

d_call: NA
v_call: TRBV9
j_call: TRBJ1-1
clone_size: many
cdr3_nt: TGTGCCAGCAGCGTAGCCCGCGAAGACACTGAAGCTTTCTTT
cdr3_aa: CASSVAREDTEAFF

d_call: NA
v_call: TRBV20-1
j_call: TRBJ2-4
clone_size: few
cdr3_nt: TGCAGTGCTTGGTCGGGGGCGCTTTTAGCCAAAAACATTCAGTACTTC
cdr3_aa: CSAWSGALLAKNIQYF

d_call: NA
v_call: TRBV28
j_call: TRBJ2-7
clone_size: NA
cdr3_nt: TGTGCCAGCGGCCGATACGAGCAGTACTTC
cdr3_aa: CASGRYEQYF

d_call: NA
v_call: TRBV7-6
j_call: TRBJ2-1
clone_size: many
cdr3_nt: TGTGCCAGCAGTTGGACTGGATACAATGAGCAGTTCTTC
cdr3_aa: CASSWTGYNEQFF

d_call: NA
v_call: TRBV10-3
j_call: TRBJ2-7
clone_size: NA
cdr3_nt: TGTGCCATCAGGGGGGTAGTGTCTACCTACGAGCAGTACTTC
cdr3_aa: CAIRGVVSTYEQYF

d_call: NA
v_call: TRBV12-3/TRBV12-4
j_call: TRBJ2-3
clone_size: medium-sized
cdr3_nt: TGTGCCAGCAGTACTCGGTCCCACACAGATACGCAGTATTTT
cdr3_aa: CASSTRSHTDTQYF

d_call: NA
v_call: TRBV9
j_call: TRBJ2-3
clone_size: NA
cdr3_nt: TGTGCCAGCAGCTTCGACGGCGATACGCAGTATTTT
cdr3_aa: CASSFDGDTQYF

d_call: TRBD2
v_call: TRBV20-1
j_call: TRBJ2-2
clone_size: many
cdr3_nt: TGCAGTGCTGGGCTAGCGGGAGTTTTAGGCGGGGAGCTGTTTTTT
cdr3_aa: CSAGLAGVLGGELFF

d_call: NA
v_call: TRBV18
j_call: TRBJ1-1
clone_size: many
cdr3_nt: TGTGCCAGCTCACCACCGGGTATCACTGAAGCTTTCTTT
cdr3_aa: CASSPPGITEAFF

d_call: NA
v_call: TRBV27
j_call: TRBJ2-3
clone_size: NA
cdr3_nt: TGTGCCAGCAGTAGGGGCGGGGCAGATACGCAGTATTTT
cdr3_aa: CASSRGGADTQYF

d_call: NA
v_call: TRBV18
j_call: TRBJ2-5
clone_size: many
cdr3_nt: TGTGCCAGCTCACCAATGGAGACCCAGTACTTC
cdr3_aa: CASSPMETQYF

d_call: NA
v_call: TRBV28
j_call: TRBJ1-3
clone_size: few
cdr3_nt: TGTGCCAGCACGGGGGCCTCTGGAAACACCATATATTTT
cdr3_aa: CASTGASGNTIYF

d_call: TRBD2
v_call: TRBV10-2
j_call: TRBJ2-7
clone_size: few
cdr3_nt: TGCGCCAGCACAACTAGCGGGCGCTCCTACGAGCAGTACTTC
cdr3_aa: CASTTSGRSYEQYF

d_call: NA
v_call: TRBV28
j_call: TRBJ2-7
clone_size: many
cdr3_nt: TGTGCCAGCAGGCTCGGGGCGGCGAGCTCCTACGAGCAGTACTTC
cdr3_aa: CASRLGAASSYEQYF

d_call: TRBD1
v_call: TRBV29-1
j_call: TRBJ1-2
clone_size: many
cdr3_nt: TGCAGCGCAACCGGGACAGGGATCTATGGCTACACCTTC
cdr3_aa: CSATGTGIYGYTF

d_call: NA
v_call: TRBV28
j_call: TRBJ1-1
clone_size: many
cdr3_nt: TGTGCCAGCAGGACCTATAAAACTTGGGCTGAAGCTTTCTTT
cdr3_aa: CASRTYKTWAEAFF

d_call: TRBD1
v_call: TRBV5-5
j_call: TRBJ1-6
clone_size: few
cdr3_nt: TGTGCCAGCAGCGAACAGGGGTTAAATTCACCCCTCCACTTT
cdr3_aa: CASSEQGLNSPLHF

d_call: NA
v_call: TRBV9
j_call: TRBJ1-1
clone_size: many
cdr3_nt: TGTGCCAGCAGCGTAAGGTTGGGCCAAGAAGCTTTCTTT
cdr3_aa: CASSVRLGQEAFF

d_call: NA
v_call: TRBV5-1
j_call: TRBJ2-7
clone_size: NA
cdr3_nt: TGCGCCAGCAGCCCGGAGGGCCCCCTCTACGAGCAGTACTTC
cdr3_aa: CASSPEGPLYEQYF

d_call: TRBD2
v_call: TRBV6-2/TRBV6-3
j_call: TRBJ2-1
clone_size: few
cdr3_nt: TGTGCCAGCAGTTACTCGCTAGCGGGAGGGTGGAATGAGCAGTTCTTC
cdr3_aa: CASSYSLAGGWNEQFF

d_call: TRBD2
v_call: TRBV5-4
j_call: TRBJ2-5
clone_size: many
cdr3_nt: TGTGCCAGCAGCTGGCGGGAGGGTTCTGAGACCCAGTACTTC
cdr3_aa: CASSWREGSETQYF

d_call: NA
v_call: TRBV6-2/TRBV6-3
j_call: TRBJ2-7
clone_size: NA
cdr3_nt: TGTGCCAGCAGCAACACAGGTCCTATCGACGAGCAGTACTTC
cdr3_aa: CASSNTGPIDEQYF

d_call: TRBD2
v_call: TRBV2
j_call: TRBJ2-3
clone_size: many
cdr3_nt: TGTGCCAGCCGGGGACTAGCTACAGATACGCAGTATTTT
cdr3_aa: CASRGLATDTQYF

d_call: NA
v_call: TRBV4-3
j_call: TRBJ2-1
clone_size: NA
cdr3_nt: TGCGCCAGCAGCCAAGAAAAAGTAGTGTACAATGAGCAGTTCTTC
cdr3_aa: CASSQEKVVYNEQFF

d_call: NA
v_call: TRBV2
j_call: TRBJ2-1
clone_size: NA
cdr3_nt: TGTGCCAGCAAGAGGGACAATGAGCTGTTCTTC
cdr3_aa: CASKRDNELFF

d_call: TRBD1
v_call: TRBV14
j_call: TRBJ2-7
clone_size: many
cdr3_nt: TGTGCCAGCAGCCAAGAGACAGGGTTTTACGAGCAGTACTTC
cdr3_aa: CASSQETGFYEQYF

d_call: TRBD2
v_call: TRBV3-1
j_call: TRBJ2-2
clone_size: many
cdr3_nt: TGTGCCAGCAGCCAAGATACCCGGACTAGCGGGAACACCGGGGAGCTGTTTTTT
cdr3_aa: CASSQDTRTSGNTGELFF

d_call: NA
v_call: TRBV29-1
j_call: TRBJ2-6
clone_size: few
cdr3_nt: TGCAGCGTTAGGGCTGGGGCCAACGTCCTGACTTTC
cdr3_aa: CSVRAGANVLTF

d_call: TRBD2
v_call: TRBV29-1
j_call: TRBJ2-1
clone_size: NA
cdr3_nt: TGCAGCGTTCCGCTAGCGGGATACAATGAGCAGTTCTTC
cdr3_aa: CSVPLAGYNEQFF

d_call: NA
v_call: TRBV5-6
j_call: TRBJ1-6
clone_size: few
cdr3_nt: TGTGCCAGCAGCTTTGGACAGAATAATTCACCCCTCCACTTT
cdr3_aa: CASSFGQNNSPLHF

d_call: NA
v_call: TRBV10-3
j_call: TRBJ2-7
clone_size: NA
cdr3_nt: TGTGCCATCGATGTCTCTCAAAACTACGAGCAGTACTTC
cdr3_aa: CAIDVSQNYEQYF

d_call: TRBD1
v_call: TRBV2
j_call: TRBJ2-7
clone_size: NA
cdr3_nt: TGTGCCAGCAGCTCAACAGGGGTGAATTACGAGCAGTACTTC
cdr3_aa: CASSSTGVNYEQYF

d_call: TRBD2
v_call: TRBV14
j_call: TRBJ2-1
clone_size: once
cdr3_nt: TGTGCCAGCAGCCGGACTAGCGGGACCGCCTACAATGAGCAGTTCTTC
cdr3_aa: CASSRTSGTAYNEQFF

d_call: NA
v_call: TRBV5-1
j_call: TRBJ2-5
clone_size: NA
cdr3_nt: TGCGCCAGCAGCTTAGGCAGGAGGAAAGAGACCCAGTACTTC
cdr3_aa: CASSLGRRKETQYF

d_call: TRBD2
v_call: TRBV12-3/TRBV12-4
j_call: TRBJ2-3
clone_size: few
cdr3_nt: TGTGCCAGTTCGCCCCCAGCGGGAACTAGCACAGATACGCAGTATTTT
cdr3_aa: CASSPPAGTSTDTQYF

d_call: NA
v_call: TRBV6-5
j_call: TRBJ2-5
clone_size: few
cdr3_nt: TGTGCCAGCAGTTACTCGAATTCCAAGACCCAGTACTTC
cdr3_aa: CASSYSNSKTQYF

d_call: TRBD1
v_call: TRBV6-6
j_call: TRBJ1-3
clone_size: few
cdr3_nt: TGTGCCAGCAGTAGACAGGGCTTAACCTCTGGAAACACCATATATTTT
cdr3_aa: CASSRQGLTSGNTIYF

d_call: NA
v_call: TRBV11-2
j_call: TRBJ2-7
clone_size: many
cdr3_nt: TGTGCCAGCAGGATGACTAGTTTAACCCCTTCCGAGCAGTACTTC
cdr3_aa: CASRMTSLTPSEQYF

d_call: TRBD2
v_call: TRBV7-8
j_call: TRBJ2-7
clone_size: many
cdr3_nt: TGTGCCAGCAGCCCAACTGGGGTAGCGGGAGGGCCCGTCTCCTACGAGCAGTACTTC
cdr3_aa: CASSPTGVAGGPVSYEQYF

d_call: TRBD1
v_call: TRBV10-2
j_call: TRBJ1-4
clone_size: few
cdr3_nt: TGCGCCAGCAGTGCTCGGGACAGGGGACGAAATCGTGGTGAAAAACTGTTTTTT
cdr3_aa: CASSARDRGRNRGEKLFF

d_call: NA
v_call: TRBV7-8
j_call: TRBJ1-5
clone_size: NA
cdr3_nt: TGTGCCAGCAGCTTAATGGGGGGAGGCGGCAATCAGCCCCAGCATTTT
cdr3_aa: CASSLMGGGGNQPQHF

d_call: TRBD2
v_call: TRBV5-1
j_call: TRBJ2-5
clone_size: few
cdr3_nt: TGCGCCAGCAGCTTATCTAGCGGGAGCCAAGAGACCCAGTACTTC
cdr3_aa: CASSLSSGSQETQYF

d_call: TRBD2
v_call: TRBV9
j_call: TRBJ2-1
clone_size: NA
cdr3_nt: TGTGCCAGCACCCCACTAGCGGGAGGGAGGCACAATGAGCAGTTCTTC
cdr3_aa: CASTPLAGGRHNEQFF

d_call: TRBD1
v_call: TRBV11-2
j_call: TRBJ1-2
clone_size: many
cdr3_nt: TGTGCCAGCAGCTTGAAAGAGACAGGGGCGAGTGGCTACACCTTC
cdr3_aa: CASSLKETGASGYTF